The present T cell receptor (beta chain) was sequenced within a study of T cells expressing NK-cell markers. Broader study findings: These same clonotypes (in a handful of donors) also led the CD3+CD56-NKG2C+ fraction. In a group of about six donors, dominant NKG2C+ clonotypes represented about 1.0-7.5% of CD8+ T cells.

TCRdb re-analyzed the 5' RACE reads; it lists each CDR3 protein once, without DNA. The sample data list about 260,000 distinct CDR3 sequences. Comment on this clonotype: The antigen remains undetermined.

The CDR3 is made up of 12 amino acids. Germline assignment: CDR1 KGHDR and CDR2 SFDVKD. The gene calls are TRBV24-1 and TRBJ1-5; TCRdb designates TRBD1, a call that cannot be tested without DNA. This clonotype was obtained from a man aged 18 to 30 in good health. Material for sequencing was blood T cells: a sorted CD56 or NKG2C T cell subset, CD4+ or CD8+ T cells, or bulk PBMC T cells (not recorded which). CDR3 loop: CATSVGGQPQHF.